Shown below are 11 T cell receptor beta chains from a single sample sequenced in a study of circulating CD8 cells and anti-PD-1 response in melanoma (dated by TCRdb to about 2020). The listed sequencing device is NextSeq 500. Starting from approximately 15 ng of total RNA, TCR libraries were made with the QIAseq Immune Repertoire RNA Library Kit, Human TCR Panel. TCRdb reanalyzed the raw reads on its own, using fastp at Q25 for trimming and MiXCR for clone calling, and kept in-frame beta chains. Records with the same CDR3 protein are collapsed into one entry carrying the most frequent genes and DNA. The table for this sample lists around 800 distinct CDR3 sequences; around 7% of them were counted only once. About 32% of the sample belongs to the ten largest clones. Using a BD FACSAria II cell sorter, four subsets defined by PD-1 and/or TIGIT were sorted out of live CD3+CD8+TCRalphabeta+ cells. The sequences come from CD8+ T cells from PBMCs, collected at baseline or after one month of anti-PD-1 therapy (not recorded which). The source of these receptors is a human donor with melanoma.

By sample fraction, this clonotype is medium-sized. This chain connects TRBV7-3 to TRBJ2-3; 8 bases are shared with TRBD2. V lost 2 bases to trimming and J lost 1 base; unmatched junction nucleotides: 2. Germline values: CDR1 SGHTA, CDR2 FQGTGA. The CDR3 consists of 15 residues. CDR3 bases: TGTGCCAGCAGCTTACGGGGGGGCCGCACAGATACGCAGTATTTT. It is translated as CASSLRGGRTDTQYF.

Judged by abundance, this clonotype is large. The chain recombines TRBV5-6 with TRBJ1-5; D remains ambiguous. From germline, CDR1 is SGHDT and CDR2 YYEEEE. V lost 3 bases, J lost 4 bases, and 5 bases lay in between. CDR3 length: 12 amino acids. The CDR3 reads CASSSLNQPQHF. The CDR3 DNA is TGTGCCAGCAGCTCCCTTAATCAGCCCCAGCATTTT.

This clonotype is classed as large. The chain has TRBV9 and TRBJ2-7, with a possible D match to TRBD1 (5 bases). The CDR3 consists of 12 residues. Looked up from germline, CDR1 is SGDLS and CDR2 is YYNGEE. V was clipped by 4 bases and J by 1 base, with 6 bases between them. In DNA, the CDR3 is TGTGCCAGCAGCAGGGGTTCCTACGAGCAGTACTTC. Its translation is CASSRGSYEQYF.

A note on this clonotype: A single base separates this from a much larger clone, so it may be a read error. In this CDR3 the conserved last residue, phenylalanine or tryptophan, is missing, so a read error is likely. The gene calls are TRBV11-2 and TRBJ2-7; 9 nucleotides align to TRBD1. CDR3 length: 18 amino acids. The germline gives CDR1 SGHAT, CDR2 FQNNGV. The trim removed 7 bases at V and 6 bases at J, leaving 22 bases unmatched. CDR3 sequence reads: CASTTGGTGKAVSGEQYL. The CDR3 nucleotides are TGTGCCAGCACCACTGGCGGGACAGGGAAAGCCGTTTCGGGCGAGCAGTACCTC.

This clonotype was counted a few times. This sequence may be a read error, since a much larger clone differs from it by one base. Lacking the conserved final phenylalanine or tryptophan, this CDR3 likely reflects a read error. V and J are TRBV14 and TRBJ2-1, with 9 bases matching TRBD2. This CDR3 is built from 17 residues. Germline assignment: CDR1 SGHDN and CDR2 FVKESK. V lost 2 bases, J lost 4 bases, and 9 bases stayed unmatched. CDR3 sequence reads: CASSQLFLAGPYNEQFL. Written as DNA, the CDR3 is TGTGCCAGCAGCCAACTGTTTCTAGCGGGGCCGTACAATGAGCAGTTCCTC.

This clonotype showed up just once. Lacking the conserved final phenylalanine or tryptophan, this CDR3 likely reflects a read error. V and J are TRBV29-1 and TRBJ2-1, with D possibly TRBD1 on 6 matching bases. This CDR3 spans 14 amino acids. Trimming stripped 3 bases from V and 0 bases from J, with 9 bases between. Looked up from germline, CDR1 is SQVTM and CDR2 is ANQGSEA. CDR3 DNA sequence: TGCAGCGTTGAGAGGGACAACTCCTACAATGAGCAGTTCTAC. It codes for CSVERDNSYNEQFY.

This clonotype is termed medium-sized. The rearrangement joins TRBV28 to TRBJ2-2; D call uncertain. This CDR3 comprises 16 residues. V was trimmed by 3 bases and J by 0 bases, leaving 11 bases between them. Germline CDR1 reads MDHEN; CDR2 reads SYDVKM. The CDR3 is CASSLDRSANTGELFF. DNA of the CDR3: TGTGCCAGCAGTTTGGACCGGTCGGCGAACACCGGGGAGCTGTTTTTT.

By sample share, this clonotype is medium-sized. This sequence joins TRBV7-8 and TRBJ2-5; TRBD2 agrees at 8 bases. With V trimmed by 1 base and J by 1 base, 8 bases remained unmatched. The CDR3 extends over 17 amino acids. The germline CDR1 and CDR2 sequences are SGHVS and FQNEAQ. This CDR3 is CASSLGRAGALQETQYF. CDR3 sequence (DNA): TGTGCCAGCAGCTTAGGTCGAGCGGGGGCACTCCAAGAGACCCAGTACTTC.

In this sample, this clonotype is large (0.1 to 1%). V is TRBV9 and J is TRBJ2-3, with 10 bases aligning to TRBD2. CDR3 size: 16 residues. Germline lookup yields CDR1 SGDLS and CDR2 YYNGEE. After removal of 0 bases from V and 3 bases from J, the junction contained 4 bases not matched to a gene. CDR3 sequence (DNA): TGTGCCAGCAGCGTAGAGGGGACTAGCGTAACAGATACGCAGTATTTT. Protein product: CASSVEGTSVTDTQYF.

Within the sample, this clonotype is large. The chain carries TRBV4-1 and TRBJ2-5; D may match TRBD1 or TRBD2 (5 bases each). V gave up 1 base and J gave up 8 bases, with 20 bases separating them. CDR3 size: 16 residues. Looked up from germline, CDR1 is MGHRA and CDR2 is YSYEKL. In nucleotides, the CDR3 is TGCGCCAGCAGCCAAGTGGGACGGAGTGACCCAGGAACCCAGTACTTC. It specifies CASSQVGRSDPGTQYF.

This clonotype is labeled medium-sized. The chain combines TRBV11-2 with TRBJ2-3; TRBD2 matches at 13 bases. The CDR3 contains 18 residues. Germline-derived CDR1 and CDR2 are SGHAT and FQNNGV. J lost 0 bases, V lost 3 bases, and 6 bases had no gene match. CDR3: CASSFPTSGGSSTDTQYF. The CDR3 nucleotides read TGTGCCAGCAGCTTCCCGACTAGCGGGGGGTCTAGCACAGATACGCAGTATTTT. The full variable domain, in which reference TRBV11-2 and TRBJ2-3 provide the parts outside the CDR3, is EAGVAQSPRYKIIEKRQSVAFWCNPISGHATLYWYQQILGQGPKLLIQFQNNGVVDDSQLPKDRFSAERLKGVDSTLKIQPAKLEDSAVYLCASSFPTSGGSSTDTQYFGPGTRLTVL.